This T cell receptor beta chain derives from a study of control samples from healthy donors and cancer patients. Clones were sequenced by immunoSEQ multiplex PCR, and TCRdb holds only the in-frame ones, with some missing. Here the sample spans some 56,000 clones, 90% to 95% being singletons. The CDR3 totals 16 residues. Germline loops: CDR1 LNHDA, CDR2 SQIVND (reference sequence). V was shortened by 5 bases and J by 1 base, with 16 bases between the two germline ends. This TCR was sampled from a man between 25 and 39 years old in good health. Source material: blood. V and J are TRBV19 and TRBJ2-3; the D gene is possibly TRBD1 (6 bases). CDR3 nucleotides: TGTGCCAGTAGTGCCCCCAGGGGTTCTGGCACAGATACGCAGTATTTT. Its translation: CASSAPRGSGTDTQYF.